This TCR beta chain was obtained from a study of cytomegalovirus exposure and HLA in healthy donors. The CDR3 is 12 residues long. With V trimmed by 7 bases and J by 5 bases, 2 bases remained unmatched. Germline assignment: CDR1 MGHRA and CDR2 YSYEKL. The PCR contained 60 Vbeta and 13 Jbeta primers. Profiled with immunoSEQ multiplex PCR; TCRdb holds only in-frame clones, not every one. The sample records roughly 160,000 clones, less than 90% being singletons. What was sequenced was PBMCs. The gene calls are TRBV4-1 and TRBJ2-1, with TRBD2 matching 7 bases. The sequence derives from a boy aged 2 to 10 in good health and CMV-seronegative. The chain's CDR3 is CASKAGDNEQFF. Here the CDR3 DNA reads TGCGCCAGCAAGGCGGGGGACAATGAGCAGTTCTTC.